This TCR beta chain appears in the sequencing data of a study of blood T cell repertoires in COVID-19. The overall study: Researchers got acute and convalescent COVID-19 samples from the United States, Italy and Spain.

From germline, CDR1 is LGHNT and CDR2 FRNRAP. The CDR3 extends over 12 amino acids. Trimming stripped 5 bases from V and 5 bases from J, with 9 bases between. Sequencing was performed with immunoSEQ multiplex PCR; in TCRdb, only in-frame clones are kept and a portion is missing. The table has tens of thousands of clones, 75% to 85% seen once. The V call is TRBV12-5, the J call TRBJ1-2; no clear D gene. The sample consisted of peripheral blood. The clonotype comes from a woman between 70 and 85 years old with acute or convalescent COVID-19. This CDR3 is CASGTGLYGYTF. CDR3 DNA: TGTGCTAGTGGTACTGGGCTATATGGCTACACCTTC. Complete variable domain (other parts from reference TRBV12-5 and TRBJ1-2): DARVTQTPRHKVTEMGQEVTMRCQPILGHNTVFWYRQTMMQGLELLAYFRNRAPLDDSGMPKDRFSAEMPDATLATLKIQPSEPRDSAVYFCASGTGLYGYTFGSGTRLTVV.